These 11 T cell receptor beta chains originate from one sample sequenced in a study of blood T cell repertoires in COVID-19. The table came from immunoSEQ multiplex PCR; TCRdb's copy has only in-frame clones and leaves some out. This table has 65,000 to 80,000 clones, approximately 87% appearing once. The sequenced material came from peripheral blood. These receptors were taken from a man older than 75 in a cohort sampled during active COVID-19.

This chain uses TRBV5-4 with TRBJ2-4; no clear D. Germline V gene lookup returns CDR1 SGHNT and CDR2 YYREEE (reference sequence). Trimming took off 4 bases at V and 0 bases at J, with 5 bases between the two ends. The CDR3 contains 13 residues. CDR3 in amino acids: CASSLLAKNIQYF. The CDR3 DNA reads TGTGCCAGCAGCCTCCTAGCCAAAAACATTCAGTACTTC.

V gene TRBV2 combines with J gene TRBJ1-4, with D maybe TRBD1 (6 bases). CDR1 and CDR2 from the germline V gene are SNHLY and FYNNEI. Trimming took off 5 bases at V and 5 bases at J, with 12 bases between the two ends. The CDR3 contains 14 residues. The CDR3 region has the DNA TGTGCCAGCAGTACAGGGATGAGGAATGAAAAACTGTTTTTT. This encodes CASSTGMRNEKLFF.

V and J are TRBV20-1 and TRBJ2-1; weak D call: TRBD2 (5 bases). Germline V gene data show CDR1 as DFQATT and CDR2 as SNEGSKA (reference sequence). Trimming pared 6 bases from V and 10 bases from J, leaving 13 bases between. The CDR3 has 11 residues. The chain's CDR3 is CSASRPGEQFF. Written as DNA, the CDR3 is TGCAGTGCCAGCCGCCCGGGGGAGCAGTTCTTC.

This clone was seen once. This chain connects TRBV6-2 or TRBV6-3 to TRBJ2-7; D unresolved. This CDR3 has 14 residues. Germline assignment: CDR1 MNHEY and CDR2 SVGEGT. V was clipped by 4 bases and J by 3 bases, with 13 bases between them. CDR3 protein: CASSSPLSGYEQYF. Here the CDR3 DNA reads TGTGCCAGCAGTTCGCCTCTTTCCGGCTACGAGCAGTACTTC.

CDR3 sequence reads: CASRLQGSRQPQHF. CDR3 bases: TGTGCCAGCAGATTACAGGGGTCACGGCAGCCCCAGCATTTT. V gene TRBV28 combines with J gene TRBJ1-5, with 7 positions matching TRBD1. The ends lost 6 bases at V and 7 bases at J; junction bases unmatched: 9. Germline values: CDR1 MDHEN, CDR2 SYDVKM. The CDR3 extends over 14 amino acids.

The chain employs TRBV13 and TRBJ1-3; D possibly corresponds to TRBD1 (5 bases). In germline, CDR1 is PRHDT, CDR2 FYEKMQ (reference sequence). V was shortened by 5 bases and J by 2 bases, with 10 bases between the two germline ends. The CDR3 covers 14 residues. CDR3 sequence reads: CASSVTETGNTIYF. The CDR3 DNA reads TGTGCCAGCAGCGTGACAGAGACTGGAAACACCATATATTTT.

There are a few counts of this clone. The gene calls are TRBV19 and TRBJ2-1, with TRBD2 matching 10 bases. Trimming cost V 6 bases and J 9 bases; bases outside gene matches: 8. This CDR3 region has 14 residues. Germline CDR1 reads LNHDA; CDR2 reads SQIVND (reference sequence). In nucleotides, the CDR3 is TGTGCCAGTAGCCCAAGCGGGGGGGCCTCTGAGCAGTTCTTC. It encodes CASSPSGGASEQFF.

V gene TRBV11-2 combines with J gene TRBJ1-1, with 7 positions matching TRBD1. The CDR3 contains 15 residues. Germline V lookup: CDR1 SGHAT, CDR2 FQNNGV. Unmatched junction bases numbered 13, after V lost 5 bases and J lost 7 bases. DNA for the CDR3: TGTGCCAGCAGCCCAGGGGGACAGACTAAAGGTGAAGCTTTCTTT. This gives the protein CASSPGGQTKGEAFF. The full variable domain, completed using reference TRBV11-2 and TRBJ1-1, is EAGVAQSPRYKIIEKRQSVAFWCNPISGHATLYWYQQILGQGPKLLIQFQNNGVVDDSQLPKDRFSAERLKGVDSTLKIQPAKLEDSAVYLCASSPGGQTKGEAFFGQGTRLTVV.

This clone was seen a single time. The chain employs TRBV2 and TRBJ2-5; TRBD1 matches at 8 bases. The CDR3 is 14 residues long. CDR1 is SNHLY and CDR2 is FYNNEI in the germline V gene. The V segment lost 5 bases and the J segment 2 bases; nucleotides outside the gene matches: 4. CDR3 nucleotide sequence: TGTGCCAGCAGTAGGACAGGGTATCAAGAGACCCAGTACTTC. It yields the protein CASSRTGYQETQYF.

This clone was recorded only once. The V call is TRBV9, the J call TRBJ2-5, with D unclear. The V end was cut by 0 bases, the J end by 5 bases, with 11 bases between. The germline V gene has CDR1 SGDLS and CDR2 YYNGEE. The CDR3 has 14 residues. This CDR3 is CASSVDLGVETQYF. CDR3 DNA: TGTGCCAGCAGCGTAGACCTGGGCGTGGAGACCCAGTACTTC.

The chain joins TRBV19 to TRBJ1-3; tentative D call: TRBD1 (6 bases). The CDR3 length is 15 residues. Germline CDR1 reads LNHDA; CDR2 reads SQIVND (reference sequence). V was clipped by 5 bases and J by 2 bases, with 13 bases between them. Here the CDR3 DNA reads TGTGCCAGTAGTGGAACAGGGACCACTGGAAACACCATATATTTT. Protein sequence: CASSGTGTTGNTIYF. Looking up the rest from reference TRBV19 and TRBJ1-3 gives the full variable domain: DGGITQSPKYLFRKEGQNVTLSCEQNLNHDAMYWYRQDPGQGLRLIYYSQIVNDFQKGDIAEGYSVSREKKESFPLTVTSAQKNPTAFYLCASSGTGTTGNTIYFGEGSWLTVV.